This T cell receptor (beta chain) was sequenced during a study of cytomegalovirus exposure and HLA in healthy donors. Across the whole study: As an earlier analysis found, about 179 million T cells yielded about 120 million unique TCR beta sequences.

The PCR made use of 60 Vbeta and 13 Jbeta primers. Produced via immunoSEQ multiplex PCR; TCRdb's table is partial and in-frame only. This table has about 150,000 clones, about two thirds appearing once. Germline CDR1 is MGHRA and CDR2 is YSYEKL. CDR3 length equals 14 residues. V lost 4 bases to trimming and J lost 6 bases, with 14 bases between them. Specimen: PBMCs. The chain uses TRBV4-1 and TRBJ2-3; tentative D call: TRBD2 (6 bases). The clonotype originates from a woman under 30 in good health and CMV-seronegative. In DNA form, the CDR3 reads TGCGCCAGCAGCCGCAGACTAGTCACCGATACGCAGTATTTT. Its translation is CASSRRLVTDTQYF.